Presented here are 10 T cell receptor beta chains from one specimen sequenced in a study of CD8+ T cells in alopecia areata. Sequencing relied on a cDNA template that was reverse transcribed from extracted RNA. Some clones are missing from TCRdb's copy, which holds only in-frame ones; the method was immunoSEQ multiplex PCR. In the table there are tens of thousands of clones, approximately 60% of which are singletons. The sample consisted of NKG2D-high CD8+ T cells sorted from blood. These receptors came from a human donor with alopecia areata.

The rearrangement joins TRBV30 to TRBJ2-1; a weak D match, TRBD2 (5 bases). The CDR3 has 16 residues. The V end lost 3 bases, the J end lost 5 bases, and 20 bases lay between the germline ends. Germline V gene data show CDR1 as GTSNPN and CDR2 as SVGIG (reference sequence). CDR3 loop: CAWSPPDQRAHNEQFF. CDR3 DNA: TGTGCCTGGAGCCCTCCGGACCAGAGGGCCCACAATGAGCAGTTCTTC.

The chain uses TRBV6-5 and TRBJ2-3; D gene ambiguous. The CDR3 sequence is 13 residues long. Germline loops: CDR1 MNHEY, CDR2 SVGAGI. Trimming removed 5 bases at V and 0 bases at J, with 6 bases between. The CDR3 nucleotides are TGTGCCAGCAGTGCATCTAGCACAGATACGCAGTATTTT. Translation: CASSASSTDTQYF.

This clone has only a few counts. The rearrangement uses TRBV7-9 and TRBJ1-2; TRBD1 matches at 8 bases. This CDR3 has 15 amino acids. With 1 base clipped from V and 6 bases from J, the junction kept 7 bases outside the gene matches. Germline V gene lookup returns CDR1 SEHNR and CDR2 FQNEAQ (reference sequence). The CDR3 DNA follows: TGTGCCAGCAGCTTAGGCTTTAACAGGGGGAATGGCTACACCTTC. This gives the protein CASSLGFNRGNGYTF.

This clone was counted only a few times. The chain uses TRBV4-3 and TRBJ2-1, with 14 bases matching TRBD2. The germline V gene encodes CDR1 LGHNA and CDR2 YSLEER. The CDR3 has 21 residues. The ends lost 0 bases at V and 2 bases at J; junction bases unmatched: 12. In nucleotides, the CDR3 is TGCGCCAGCAGCCAAGATTCTGGGACTAGCGGGAGAGGAGTGACCTACAATGAGCAGTTCTTC. Translating it yields CASSQDSGTSGRGVTYNEQFF.

The rearrangement links TRBV7-9 to TRBJ1-5, with D tentatively TRBD1 (5 bases). V shed 7 bases and J shed 1 base, with 8 bases lying between them. Germline loops: CDR1 SEHNR, CDR2 FQNEAQ (reference sequence). The CDR3 contains 13 residues. In DNA, the CDR3 is TGTGCCAGCACCGGGGGGAGCAATCAGCCCCAGCATTTT. The encoded protein is CASTGGSNQPQHF.

The gene calls are TRBV30 and TRBJ1-2; D perhaps matches TRBD1 (6 bases). V lost 0 bases to trimming and J lost 7 bases, with 9 bases between them. CDR3 length: 12 residues. Germline loops: CDR1 GTSNPN, CDR2 SVGIG (reference sequence). The CDR3 nucleotides are TGTGCCTGGAGTGTGGGGGCGATTGGCTACACCTTC. Its protein is CAWSVGAIGYTF.

The rearrangement joins TRBV28 to TRBJ2-3; D tentatively reads TRBD1 or TRBD2 (5 bases each). V lost 8 bases and J 0 bases, leaving 12 bases between the germline ends. This CDR3 is built from 14 residues. Germline values: CDR1 MDHEN, CDR2 SYDVKM. The CDR3 nucleotides are TGTGCCAGCTGCCGGGGCGGAAGCACAGATACGCAGTATTTT. Translated: CASCRGGSTDTQYF.

The CDR3 region is CASSSWTANTGELFF. CDR3 bases: TGTGCCAGCAGCTCTTGGACAGCGAACACCGGGGAGCTGTTTTTT. This chain joins TRBV7-2 and TRBJ2-2, with D tentatively TRBD1 (6 bases). V lost 4 bases, J lost 0 bases, and 9 bases lay in between. The germline V gene encodes CDR1 SGHTA and CDR2 FQGNSA. CDR3 length equals 15 residues.

This clone has a handful of counts. J is TRBJ1-5 and V is TRBV7-6; D not resolved. Germline assignment: CDR1 SGHVS and CDR2 FNYEAQ. This CDR3 is 13 amino acids long. V shed 0 bases and J shed 4 bases, with 4 bases lying between them. CDR3 amino acids: CASSLAENQPQHF. The CDR3, as DNA: TGTGCCAGCAGCTTAGCGGAGAATCAGCCCCAGCATTTT. Full variable domain (outside the CDR3, taken from reference TRBV7-6 and TRBJ1-5): GAGVSQSPRYKVTKRGQDVALRCDPISGHVSLYWYRQALGQGPEFLTYFNYEAQQDKSGLPNDRFSAERPEGSISTLTIQRTEQRDSAMYRCASSLAENQPQHFGDGTRLSIL.

The rearrangement joins TRBV25-1 to TRBJ1-4; D remains unclear. Trimming shortened V by 1 base and J by 12 bases, and 12 bases separated the two germline ends. The V gene's germline CDR1 is MGHDK and CDR2 SYGVNS. The CDR3 runs to 13 residues. CDR3: CASSESFPGELFF. The CDR3 bases are TGTGCCAGCAGTGAATCGTTTCCAGGAGAACTGTTTTTT.